These T cell receptor beta chains were read from a single sample in a study of control samples from healthy donors and cancer patients. Using immunoSEQ multiplex PCR, the repertoire was profiled, and TCRdb retains in-frame clones only, with some absent. This table holds approximately 190,000 clones. The sequenced material came from blood. These receptors all stem from a woman between 25 and 40 years old in good health. Both conserved end residues are part of each CDR3. Fields, in order: CDR3 DNA, CDR3 protein, CDR3 length, J gene, V gene, D gene. D genes are given only for firm matches.

CDR3 DNA: TGTGCCAGCAGCCAGGCGGGGAACACTGAAGCTTTCTTT; CDR3 protein: CASSQAGNTEAFF; CDR3 length: 13; J gene: TRBJ1-1; V gene: TRBV3-1/TRBV3-2; D gene: -
CDR3 DNA: TGTGCCAGCAGTCTGCTGGGAGGTATCGAGCAGTACTTC; CDR3 protein: CASSLLGGIEQYF; CDR3 length: 13; J gene: TRBJ2-7; V gene: TRBV7-9; D gene: -
CDR3 DNA: TGTGCCAGTAGTATAGTCGCCAGCACTGAAGCTTTCTTT; CDR3 protein: CASSIVASTEAFF; CDR3 length: 13; J gene: TRBJ1-1; V gene: TRBV19; D gene: -
CDR3 DNA: TGTGCCAGCAGTCTCGGACAGGGCGCTCAGCCCCAGCATTTT; CDR3 protein: CASSLGQGAQPQHF; CDR3 length: 14; J gene: TRBJ1-5; V gene: TRBV27; D gene: TRBD1
CDR3 DNA: TGTGCCAGCAGCCCGGCGCCCAGCACTGAAGCTTTCTTT; CDR3 protein: CASSPAPSTEAFF; CDR3 length: 13; J gene: TRBJ1-1; V gene: TRBV7-9; D gene: -
CDR3 DNA: TGTGCCAGCAGCCAAGCCAGCGGGGGGCCTTATGAGCAGTTCTTC; CDR3 protein: CASSQASGGPYEQFF; CDR3 length: 15; J gene: TRBJ2-1; V gene: TRBV4-2; D gene: TRBD2
CDR3 DNA: TGTGCCAGCAGCTTAGTTTCAGTTTCCAATTCACCCCTCCACTTT; CDR3 protein: CASSLVSVSNSPLHF; CDR3 length: 15; J gene: TRBJ1-6; V gene: TRBV11-2; D gene: -
CDR3 DNA: TGTGCCAGTAGTATCGGGGCGGGGGTATTGGCAGATACGCAGTATTTT; CDR3 protein: CASSIGAGVLADTQYF; CDR3 length: 16; J gene: TRBJ2-3; V gene: TRBV19; D gene: TRBD2
CDR3 DNA: TGCAGCGTTGGTGGGCAGCCCCAGCATTTT; CDR3 protein: CSVGGQPQHF; CDR3 length: 10; J gene: TRBJ1-5; V gene: TRBV29-1; D gene: -
CDR3 DNA: TGTGCCAGCAGCCCTGGACCGCCCTACAATGAGCAGTTCTTC; CDR3 protein: CASSPGPPYNEQFF; CDR3 length: 14; J gene: TRBJ2-1; V gene: TRBV7-2; D gene: -
CDR3 DNA: TGCGCCAGCAGCTTGAATCGACAGGGAGGCGATACGCAGTATTTT; CDR3 protein: CASSLNRQGGDTQYF; CDR3 length: 15; J gene: TRBJ2-3; V gene: TRBV5-1; D gene: -
CDR3 DNA: TGTGCCAGCAGCCAAGTCCCAGGGGGCGCGAACACCGGGGAGCTGTTTTTT; CDR3 protein: CASSQVPGGANTGELFF; CDR3 length: 17; J gene: TRBJ2-2; V gene: TRBV4-2; D gene: TRBD1
CDR3 DNA: TGTGCCAGTAGTATAGACCTTTGGGACAGGGGGACCGGGGAGCTGTTTTTT; CDR3 protein: CASSIDLWDRGTGELFF; CDR3 length: 17; J gene: TRBJ2-2; V gene: TRBV19; D gene: TRBD1
CDR3 DNA: TGTGCCAGCAGTGACCGGGACAGGCGAACCGGGGAGCTGTTTTTT; CDR3 protein: CASSDRDRRTGELFF; CDR3 length: 15; J gene: TRBJ2-2; V gene: TRBV28; D gene: TRBD1
CDR3 DNA: TGTGCCAGCAGCTTAGGGGCTGGGGTTCTCTATGGCTACACCTTC; CDR3 protein: CASSLGAGVLYGYTF; CDR3 length: 15; J gene: TRBJ1-2; V gene: TRBV7-8; D gene: -
CDR3 DNA: TGCGCCAGCAGCCTATCCGGGACAACTCCCGCGCGGTTCTTT; CDR3 protein: CASSLSGTTPARFF; CDR3 length: 14; J gene: TRBJ1-1; V gene: TRBV5-1; D gene: -
CDR3 DNA: TGTGCCTGGAGTGTTGTACCGAGGGGAAGCTCCTATAATTCACCCCTCCACTTT; CDR3 protein: CAWSVVPRGSSYNSPLHF; CDR3 length: 18; J gene: TRBJ1-6; V gene: TRBV30; D gene: -
CDR3 DNA: TGTGCCAGCAGTCGGACGTTTGAAGCTTTCTTT; CDR3 protein: CASSRTFEAFF; CDR3 length: 11; J gene: TRBJ1-1; V gene: TRBV12-3/TRBV12-4; D gene: -
CDR3 DNA: TGTGCCAGCAGTGCACCGACAGGGAAAGAGCAGTTCTTC; CDR3 protein: CASSAPTGKEQFF; CDR3 length: 13; J gene: TRBJ2-1; V gene: TRBV12-3/TRBV12-4; D gene: TRBD1
CDR3 DNA: TGTGCCAGCAGCTTAGTTTCCTCAACCTATGGCTACACCTTC; CDR3 protein: CASSLVSSTYGYTF; CDR3 length: 14; J gene: TRBJ1-2; V gene: TRBV7-8; D gene: -
CDR3 DNA: TGTGCCAGTAAGGAGACAGGGGCTGGAAACACCATATATTTT; CDR3 protein: CASKETGAGNTIYF; CDR3 length: 14; J gene: TRBJ1-3; V gene: TRBV19; D gene: TRBD1
CDR3 DNA: TGTGCCAGCAGTTCTCCCACTCGGACCAGGGGCTACGAGCAGTACTTC; CDR3 protein: CASSSPTRTRGYEQYF; CDR3 length: 16; J gene: TRBJ2-7; V gene: TRBV27; D gene: -
CDR3 DNA: TGTGCCAGCGGCGGGGACAGCAATCAGCCCCAGCATTTT; CDR3 protein: CASGGDSNQPQHF; CDR3 length: 13; J gene: TRBJ1-5; V gene: TRBV4-2; D gene: -
CDR3 DNA: TGTGCCAGCATCTCTGGATACGAGCAGTACTTC; CDR3 protein: CASISGYEQYF; CDR3 length: 11; J gene: TRBJ2-7; V gene: TRBV2; D gene: -
CDR3 DNA: TGTGCCAGTAGTATAGTCAGGGTGGAATCACCCCTCCACTTT; CDR3 protein: CASSIVRVESPLHF; CDR3 length: 14; J gene: TRBJ1-6; V gene: TRBV19; D gene: -
CDR3 DNA: TGTGCCAGCAGCCGGTACGGGGGGCAGGTTGAAAAACTGTTTTTT; CDR3 protein: CASSRYGGQVEKLFF; CDR3 length: 15; J gene: TRBJ1-4; V gene: TRBV13; D gene: -
CDR3 DNA: TGTGCCAGCCTCGGACACACCGGGGAGCTGTTTTTT; CDR3 protein: CASLGHTGELFF; CDR3 length: 12; J gene: TRBJ2-2; V gene: TRBV28; D gene: -
CDR3 DNA: TGCAGCACCGGACAGGGGGCTGGGAAGACCCAGTACTTC; CDR3 protein: CSTGQGAGKTQYF; CDR3 length: 13; J gene: TRBJ2-5; V gene: TRBV29-1; D gene: TRBD1
CDR3 DNA: TGTGCCATCAAGGGGAGGGACACTCAGCCCCAGCATTTT; CDR3 protein: CAIKGRDTQPQHF; CDR3 length: 13; J gene: TRBJ1-5; V gene: TRBV10-3; D gene: -
CDR3 DNA: TGTGCCAGCTCACGAGGTTCGGTGCATAATGAAAAACTGTTTTTT; CDR3 protein: CASSRGSVHNEKLFF; CDR3 length: 15; J gene: TRBJ1-4; V gene: TRBV18; D gene: -
CDR3 DNA: TGTGCCAGCCGCCAATGGCAGGTGAACACTGAAGCTTTCTTT; CDR3 protein: CASRQWQVNTEAFF; CDR3 length: 14; J gene: TRBJ1-1; V gene: TRBV6-5; D gene: -
CDR3 DNA: TGTGCCAGCAGCCAATCGGGGGAGGGGCGCGGCTATGGCTACACCTTC; CDR3 protein: CASSQSGEGRGYGYTF; CDR3 length: 16; J gene: TRBJ1-2; V gene: TRBV16; D gene: -
CDR3 DNA: TGTGCCAGCAGCCTACCGCTACAGGGGAACTATGGCTACACCTTC; CDR3 protein: CASSLPLQGNYGYTF; CDR3 length: 15; J gene: TRBJ1-2; V gene: TRBV7-9; D gene: TRBD1
CDR3 DNA: TGTGCCAGCAGCTTAGGGAGGCCCTACGAGCAGTACTTC; CDR3 protein: CASSLGRPYEQYF; CDR3 length: 13; J gene: TRBJ2-7; V gene: TRBV7-3; D gene: -
CDR3 DNA: TGTGCCAGCAGTGTAGGGCTGTCCACAGATACGCAGTATTTT; CDR3 protein: CASSVGLSTDTQYF; CDR3 length: 14; J gene: TRBJ2-3; V gene: TRBV2; D gene: -
CDR3 DNA: TGTGCCAGCAGCTTGGAACAGAATGGCTACACCTTC; CDR3 protein: CASSLEQNGYTF; CDR3 length: 12; J gene: TRBJ1-2; V gene: TRBV5-6; D gene: -
CDR3 DNA: TGTGCCAGCAGCTTTCTAGCGCGGGGAGAGACCCAGTACTTC; CDR3 protein: CASSFLARGETQYF; CDR3 length: 14; J gene: TRBJ2-5; V gene: TRBV5-5; D gene: -
CDR3 DNA: TGCGCCAGCAGCTTAGACCCAGGGTACACTGAAGCTTTCTTT; CDR3 protein: CASSLDPGYTEAFF; CDR3 length: 14; J gene: TRBJ1-1; V gene: TRBV5-1; D gene: -
CDR3 DNA: TGTGCCAGCAGTTACGCGTCCGGGACGTGGGAGGTTGAAGCTTTCTTT; CDR3 protein: CASSYASGTWEVEAFF; CDR3 length: 16; J gene: TRBJ1-1; V gene: TRBV6-2/TRBV6-3; D gene: -
CDR3 DNA: TGTGCCAGCAGCACCACAGGGGTAGGAGAGACCCAGTACTTC; CDR3 protein: CASSTTGVGETQYF; CDR3 length: 14; J gene: TRBJ2-5; V gene: TRBV9; D gene: TRBD1
CDR3 DNA: TGTGCCAGCAGTTTATCGAGAACTTGGGGCTACACCTTC; CDR3 protein: CASSLSRTWGYTF; CDR3 length: 13; J gene: TRBJ1-2; V gene: TRBV27; D gene: -
CDR3 DNA: TGTGCCAGCAGTTTAGGGGCAGCAAACATTCAGTACTTC; CDR3 protein: CASSLGAANIQYF; CDR3 length: 13; J gene: TRBJ2-4; V gene: TRBV28; D gene: -
CDR3 DNA: TGTGCCAGCGAGAGGGAGCTCCAAGAGACCCAGTACTTC; CDR3 protein: CASERELQETQYF; CDR3 length: 13; J gene: TRBJ2-5; V gene: TRBV2; D gene: -
CDR3 DNA: TGCGCCAGCAGCCAAGAAGGGGGGACAGCAAACACCATATATTTT; CDR3 protein: CASSQEGGTANTIYF; CDR3 length: 15; J gene: TRBJ1-3; V gene: TRBV4-3; D gene: TRBD1
CDR3 DNA: TGTGCCAGCAGTTACGGGACTAACAATGAGCAGTTCTTC; CDR3 protein: CASSYGTNNEQFF; CDR3 length: 13; J gene: TRBJ2-1; V gene: TRBV28; D gene: TRBD2
CDR3 DNA: TGCGCCAGCAGCTTGGGGGACCCCCTAGGGGAGCAGTACTTC; CDR3 protein: CASSLGDPLGEQYF; CDR3 length: 14; J gene: TRBJ2-7; V gene: TRBV5-1; D gene: -
CDR3 DNA: TGTGCCAGCAGGCTGGCAGGCTACACCGGGGAGCTGTTTTTT; CDR3 protein: CASRLAGYTGELFF; CDR3 length: 14; J gene: TRBJ2-2; V gene: TRBV6-5; D gene: -
CDR3 DNA: TGTGCCAGCAGTCCCCGGGCGGGGTGGAGAAACATTCAGTACTTC; CDR3 protein: CASSPRAGWRNIQYF; CDR3 length: 15; J gene: TRBJ2-4; V gene: TRBV28; D gene: -
CDR3 DNA: TGCAGCGTTGGGGGGACAGTCATCTACGAGCAGTACTTC; CDR3 protein: CSVGGTVIYEQYF; CDR3 length: 13; J gene: TRBJ2-7; V gene: TRBV29-1; D gene: TRBD1
CDR3 DNA: TGCGCCAGCAGCTATGACAGGTACTCTGGAAACACCATATATTTT; CDR3 protein: CASSYDRYSGNTIYF; CDR3 length: 15; J gene: TRBJ1-3; V gene: TRBV5-1; D gene: -
CDR3 DNA: TGTGCCACCGATTACGAGCAGTACTTC; CDR3 protein: CATDYEQYF; CDR3 length: 9; J gene: TRBJ2-7; V gene: TRBV27; D gene: -